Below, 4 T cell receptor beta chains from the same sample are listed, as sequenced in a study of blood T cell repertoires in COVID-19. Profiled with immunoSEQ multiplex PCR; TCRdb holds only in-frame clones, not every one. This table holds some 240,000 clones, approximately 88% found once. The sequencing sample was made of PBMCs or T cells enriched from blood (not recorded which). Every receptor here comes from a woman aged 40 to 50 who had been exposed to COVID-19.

CDR3 nucleotide sequence: TGTGCCAGCAGCTCCCGGGACTACCGGGTCAATGAGCAGTTCTTC. The encoded protein is CASSSRDYRVNEQFF. The rearrangement links TRBV7-2 to TRBJ2-1; 7 bases align to TRBD2. J gave up 6 bases and V 4 bases, and 9 bases lay outside the gene matches. Germline V lookup: CDR1 SGHTA, CDR2 FQGNSA. This CDR3 has 15 amino acids.

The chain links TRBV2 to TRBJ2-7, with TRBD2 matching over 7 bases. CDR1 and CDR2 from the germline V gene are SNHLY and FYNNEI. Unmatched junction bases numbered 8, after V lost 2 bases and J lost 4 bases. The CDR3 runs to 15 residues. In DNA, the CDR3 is TGTGCCAGCAGTGAACGACTCCTGGGAGGGTACGAGCAGTACTTC. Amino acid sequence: CASSERLLGGYEQYF.

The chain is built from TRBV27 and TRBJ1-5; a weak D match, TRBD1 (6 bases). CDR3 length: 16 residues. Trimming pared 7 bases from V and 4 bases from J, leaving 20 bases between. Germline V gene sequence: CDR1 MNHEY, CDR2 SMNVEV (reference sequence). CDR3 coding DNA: TGTGCCAGCAAGGGGACTACTTTAAGGGGGAATCAGCCCCAGCATTTT. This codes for CASKGTTLRGNQPQHF.

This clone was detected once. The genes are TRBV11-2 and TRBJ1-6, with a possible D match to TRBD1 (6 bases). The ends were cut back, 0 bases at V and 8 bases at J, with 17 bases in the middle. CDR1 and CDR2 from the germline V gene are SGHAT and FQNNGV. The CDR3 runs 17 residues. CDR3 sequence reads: CASSLDLITGRDSPLHF. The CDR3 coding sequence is TGTGCCAGCAGCTTAGATCTTATAACAGGGCGGGATTCACCCCTCCACTTT. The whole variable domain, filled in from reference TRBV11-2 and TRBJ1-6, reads EAGVAQSPRYKIIEKRQSVAFWCNPISGHATLYWYQQILGQGPKLLIQFQNNGVVDDSQLPKDRFSAERLKGVDSTLKIQPAKLEDSAVYLCASSLDLITGRDSPLHFGNGTRLTVT.